This TCR beta chain was retrieved from a study of T cells in Graves' hyperthyroidism and ophthalmopathy. The overall study: It was at initial diagnosis, before any treatment, that peripheral blood was collected. Study-level points and caveats: Clonotypes that were expanded in thyroid above 0.001 mostly appeared in blood too. Ophthalmopathy stood apart from stable hyperthyroidism in a 13 V-J model.

CDR3 length: 17 amino acids. V shed 4 bases and J 1 base; nucleotides not matched to a gene: 11. Germline CDR1 and CDR2: DFQATT and SNEGSKA (reference sequence). There were TCR beta CDR3 regions amplified from RNA transcripts. The TCR CDR3 first-round RT-PCR relied on the HTBI primer set. MiXCR was run by TCRdb on the multiplex PCR reads, yielding one entry per CDR3 protein. This sample yields over 500,000 distinct CDR3 sequences, of which around 13% are seen a single time; over 11% belongs to the top ten. This clonotype appeared many times. Antigen: not known. The J gene is TRBJ2-3, the V gene TRBV20-1; 10 bases are shared with TRBD2. This receptor was identified in a middle-aged woman with Graves' hyperthyroidism. The sequencing input was blood. The CDR3 loop reads CSAITSGTFSRTDTQYF. CDR3 DNA: TGCAGTGCTATCACTAGCGGGACCTTCAGTCGCACAGATACGCAGTATTTT.